This T cell receptor (beta chain) is from a study of blood T cell repertoires in COVID-19. In the study overall: The study drew acute and convalescent COVID-19 samples from the United States, Italy and Spain. In each case, the material was cDNA or gDNA derived from T cells, B-cell-depleted T cells, or PBMCs.

Trimming took 9 bases from V and 5 from J, leaving 11 bases between them. The CDR3 extends over 13 amino acids. The V gene's germline CDR1 is SNHLY and CDR2 FYNNEI. In the authors' workflow: Scientists estimated how many nucleated cells there were by amplifying reference gene primers. Measured with immunoSEQ multiplex PCR; TCRdb has only the in-frame clones, and not every one. The V and J calls and clone size come from that table; D and trimming were worked out from the DNA. Here the sample spans 250,000 to 350,000 clones, 80% to 90% being singletons. Source material: peripheral blood. The TCR sequence derives from a man aged 18 to 29 who had recovered from COVID-19. The chain couples TRBV2 to TRBJ1-6; tentatively, D is TRBD1 (5 bases). The DNA for the CDR3 is TGTGCCAGTAAGGGGTCTAATAATTCACCCCTCCACTTT. Its translation is CASKGSNNSPLHF.